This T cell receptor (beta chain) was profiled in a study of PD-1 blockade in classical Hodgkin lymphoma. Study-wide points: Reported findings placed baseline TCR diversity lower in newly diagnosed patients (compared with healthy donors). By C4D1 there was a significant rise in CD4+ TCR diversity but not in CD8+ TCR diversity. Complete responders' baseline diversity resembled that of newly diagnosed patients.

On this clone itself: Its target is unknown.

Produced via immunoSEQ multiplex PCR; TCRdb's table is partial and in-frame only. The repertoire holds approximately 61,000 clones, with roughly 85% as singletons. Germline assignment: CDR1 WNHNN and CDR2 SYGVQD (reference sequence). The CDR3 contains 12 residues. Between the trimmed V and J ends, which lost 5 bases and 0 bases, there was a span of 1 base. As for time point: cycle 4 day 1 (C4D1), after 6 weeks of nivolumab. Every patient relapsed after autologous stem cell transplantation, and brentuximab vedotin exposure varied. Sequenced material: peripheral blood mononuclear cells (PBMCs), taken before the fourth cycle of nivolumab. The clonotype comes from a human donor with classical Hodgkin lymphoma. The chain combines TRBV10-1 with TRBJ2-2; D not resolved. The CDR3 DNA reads TGCGCCAGCAGTCCGAACACCGGGGAGCTGTTTTTT. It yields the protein CASSPNTGELFF.